What follows is one TCR beta chain and its context. Sample-barcoded 5' priming and a J-beta primer mix drove a second PCR of 7 to 11 cycles. Tags on each cDNA molecule came from a template-switch adaptor with 12 random nucleotides. From the 5' RACE reads, TCRdb called clonotypes with MiXCR, one entry per CDR3 protein. The sample yields roughly 680,000 distinct CDR3 sequences, around 49% seen once. Germline CDR1 is DFQATT and CDR2 is SNEGSKA (reference sequence). The CDR3 runs 14 residues. Deletions cut 5 bases from V and 2 bases from J, with 13 bases between. Researchers isolated at least 6 million PBMCs per sample. The data stem from a study of blood T cells in healthy people across ages. Study in general: Template switching captured about one barcoded beta molecule per two T cells.

Sequences were obtained from blood. This receptor was taken from a woman in her fifties or sixties in good health. V and J are TRBV20-1 and TRBJ2-1; TRBD2 might be the D (6 bases). Here the CDR3 DNA reads TGCAGTGCTGGAGGGGAGCTCCCCTACAATGAGCAGTTCTTC. It encodes CSAGGELPYNEQFF.